The 22 T cell receptor beta chains in this list originate from one sample, sequenced in a study of metastatic and nonmetastatic thyroid tumors. TCRdb reprocessed the PCR reads using MiXCR. The repertoire holds tens of thousands of clones, with just under 25% as singletons. Thyroid surgery was performed in patients who had received no treatment beforehand. Sequenced: blood. The receptors were gathered from a female donor with papillary thyroid cancer or a benign thyroid nodule (not recorded which). Some clones in this sample may be carry-over from other donors' samples.

The rearrangement uses TRBV11-2 and TRBJ2-1; D is uncertain. Germline assignment: CDR1 SGHAT and CDR2 FQNNGV. The CDR3 extends over 12 amino acids. V dropped 4 bases and J dropped 8 bases, with 9 bases sitting between them. CDR3 amino acids: CASSSVLDEQFF. In DNA, the CDR3 is TGTGCCAGCAGCTCCGTCCTAGATGAGCAGTTCTTC.

At least ten counts were recorded for this clone. The V gene is TRBV11-2, the J gene TRBJ2-7; D is unclear. CDR1 is SGHAT and CDR2 is FQNNGV in the germline V gene. Trimming removed 5 bases at V and 6 bases at J, with 8 bases between. This CDR3 is 11 amino acids long. In DNA form, the CDR3 reads TGTGCCAGCAGCCACCGCCCCGAGCAGTACTTC. This gives the protein CASSHRPEQYF. The variable domain in full, with the rest retrieved from reference TRBV11-2 and TRBJ2-7, is EAGVAQSPRYKIIEKRQSVAFWCNPISGHATLYWYQQILGQGPKLLIQFQNNGVVDDSQLPKDRFSAERLKGVDSTLKIQPAKLEDSAVYLCASSHRPEQYFGPGTRLTVT.

The chain couples TRBV30 to TRBJ1-2, with D perhaps matching TRBD1 (5 bases). Germline V gives CDR1 GTSNPN, CDR2 SVGIG (reference sequence). The V end was cut by 0 bases, the J end by 5 bases, with 16 bases between. The CDR3 length is 15 residues. CDR3 DNA: TGTGCCTGGAGTGTACGGAAAGGGGAGGGGTATGGCTACACCTTC. It yields the protein CAWSVRKGEGYGYTF.

J is TRBJ2-7 and V is TRBV4-1; the D is unclear. Trimming pared 1 base from V and 6 bases from J, leaving 16 bases between. The CDR3 consists of 15 residues. The germline CDR1 and CDR2 sequences are MGHRA and YSYEKL. The CDR3, as DNA: TGCGCCAGCAGCCAAGGTTGGGGAACCTCCGGCGAGCAGTACTTC. Translated: CASSQGWGTSGEQYF.

This clone was seen ten or more times. CDR3 nucleotide sequence: TGTGCCAGCAGTCGGGAGCCCGCAGATACGCAGTATTTT. Amino acids: CASSREPADTQYF. This rearrangement joins TRBV2 to TRBJ2-3, with TRBD2 as a possible D gene (6 bases). Germline lookup yields CDR1 SNHLY and CDR2 FYNNEI. The CDR3 length is 13 residues. V lost 5 bases and J 4 bases, leaving 10 bases between the germline ends.

The chain links TRBV28 to TRBJ1-1, with D hard to call. V lost 3 bases, J lost 8 bases, and 10 bases lay in between. Germline CDR1 and CDR2: MDHEN and SYDVKM. The CDR3 extends over 12 amino acids. The CDR3 reads CASSFGVREAFF. The CDR3 DNA follows: TGTGCCAGCAGTTTTGGGGTCCGAGAAGCTTTCTTT. Full variable domain (missing parts from reference TRBV28 and TRBJ1-1): DVKVTQSSRYLVKRTGEKVFLECVQDMDHENMFWYRQDPGLGLRLIYFSYDVKMKEKGDIPEGYSVSREKKERFSLILESASTNQTSMYLCASSFGVREAFFGQGTRLTVV.

A few counts support this clone. The chain links TRBV19 to TRBJ2-3; D is unclear. This CDR3 has 13 residues. Trimming pared 5 bases from V and 5 bases from J, leaving 11 bases between. CDR1 and CDR2 (germline): LNHDA, SQIVND (reference sequence). This CDR3 is CASSPRPQDTQYF. For the CDR3, the DNA is TGTGCCAGTAGTCCCAGGCCGCAAGATACGCAGTATTTT.

This clone occurred many times. The sample contains more than one DNA sequence encoding this CDR3. The rearrangement uses TRBV11-3 and TRBJ1-1; no reliable D call. Germline V gives CDR1 SGHNT, CDR2 YENEEA. V gave up 7 bases and J gave up 1 base, with 10 bases separating them. The CDR3 runs 13 residues. The CDR3, as DNA: TGTGCCAGCACCAAACAGCAGAACACTGAAGCTTTCTTT. It yields the protein CASTKQQNTEAFF.

This clone was recorded many times. In DNA form, the CDR3 reads TGTGCCACCAGCAGCCCCGGACAGTTACGCAATCAGCCCCAGCATTTT. It specifies CATSSPGQLRNQPQHF. The V call is TRBV15, the J call TRBJ1-5, with D possibly TRBD1 on 6 matching bases. V shed 3 bases and J shed 2 bases, with 14 bases lying between them. In germline, CDR1 is LNHNV, CDR2 YYDKDF (reference sequence). The CDR3 spans 16 residues.

This clone was observed many times. The chain recombines TRBV30 with TRBJ2-1; TRBD1 matches 9 bases. The V segment lost 4 bases and the J segment 8 bases; nucleotides outside the gene matches: 9. The CDR3 extends over 14 amino acids. CDR1 GTSNPN and CDR2 SVGIG come from the germline V gene (reference sequence). CDR3 in amino acids: CAWNTGTGRHEQFF. CDR3 sequence (DNA): TGTGCCTGGAACACCGGGACAGGGAGGCATGAGCAGTTCTTC. Full variable domain (remainder filled in from reference TRBV30 and TRBJ2-1): SQTIHQWPATLVQPVGSPLSLECTVEGTSNPNLYWYRQAAGRGLQLLFYSVGIGQISSEVPQNLSASRPQDRQFILSSKKLLLSDSGFYLCAWNTGTGRHEQFFGPGTRLTVL.

This clone was seen at least ten times. The chain has TRBV5-1 and TRBJ1-3, with D tentatively TRBD1 (5 bases). The ends were cut back, 4 bases at V and 1 base at J, with 9 bases in the middle. The CDR3 spans 14 residues. CDR1 and CDR2 from the germline V gene are SGHRS and YFSETQ. The CDR3 DNA follows: TGCGCCAGCAGCCAGGGCGGATCTGGAAACACCATATATTTT. Residues: CASSQGGSGNTIYF.

For this clone: Its ends do not fully match the called genes, so a read error is possible. The rearrangement links TRBV5-4 to TRBJ2-3; TRBD2 agrees at 12 bases. Germline assignment: CDR1 SGHNT and CDR2 YYREEE (reference sequence). CDR3 size: 13 residues. As DNA, the CDR3 is TGTGCCAGCAGCTTGAAACTAGCGGGAGGTCTAGATTTT. Translating it yields CASSLKLAGGLDF.

This clone was observed many times. In the same sample, other DNA sequences code for this CDR3. The rearrangement links TRBV5-1 to TRBJ2-3; TRBD2 matches at 7 bases. The CDR3 extends over 20 amino acids. Trimming took 0 bases from V and 2 from J; bases not matched to a gene: 18. The germline CDR1 and CDR2 sequences are SGHRS and YFSETQ. CDR3 nucleotide sequence: TGCGCCAGCAGCTTGGTAGCGGGCGCCCTGGGTAGCTCAGTCACAGATACGCAGTATTTT. Its translation: CASSLVAGALGSSVTDTQYF.

This clone was recorded many times. V is TRBV6-1 and J is TRBJ2-7, with D maybe TRBD2 (6 bases). The CDR3 is made up of 14 amino acids. V was shortened by 2 bases and J by 6 bases, with 14 bases between the two germline ends. The germline gives CDR1 MNHNS, CDR2 SASEGT. CDR3 loop: CASSEFGPGVEQYF. CDR3 nucleotide sequence: TGTGCCAGCAGTGAATTTGGGCCGGGGGTCGAGCAGTACTTC.

In the case of this clone: Compared with germline, one end of the junction differs, possibly owing to a read error. In the same sample, other DNA sequences code for this CDR3. The V and J genes are TRBV9 and TRBJ2-2, with D possibly being TRBD2 (5 bases). The V gene's germline CDR1 is SGDLS and CDR2 YYNGEE. This CDR3 region has 14 residues. The CDR3 here is CASSVEADTGELFF. CDR3 nucleotides: TGTGCAAGCAGCGTTGAAGCGGACACCGGGGAGCTGTTTTTT. Looking up the rest from reference TRBV9 and TRBJ2-2 gives the full variable domain: DSGVTQTPKHLITATGQRVTLRCSPRSGDLSVYWYQQSLDQGLQFLIQYYNGEERAKGNILERFSAQQFPDLHSELNLSSLELGDSALYFCASSVEADTGELFFGEGSRLTVL.

This clone turned up a few times. The chain recombines TRBV6-2 or TRBV6-3 with TRBJ2-7; 7 nucleotides align to TRBD1. This CDR3 has 15 amino acids. Trimming at V came to 2 bases and at J to 3 bases, leaving 7 bases not matched to a gene. Germline V gene sequence: CDR1 MNHEY, CDR2 SVGEGT. The CDR3 coding sequence is TGTGCCAGCAGTTACCCGACAGGGTTAGTCTACGAGCAGTACTTC. Its translation: CASSYPTGLVYEQYF.

This clone was seen repeatedly, ten times or more. This chain uses TRBV4-1 with TRBJ2-7; tentatively, D is TRBD2 (5 bases). CDR1 and CDR2 (germline): MGHRA, YSYEKL. Trimming shortened V by 4 bases and J by 2 bases, and 18 bases separated the two germline ends. The CDR3 has 16 amino acids. The CDR3 region is CASSRVRGTTPYEQYF. In DNA, the CDR3 is TGCGCCAGCAGCCGAGTACGGGGAACCACCCCCTACGAGCAGTACTTC.

Details on this clone: One end of the junction is discordant with germline, which a read error may explain. The chain combines TRBV24-1 with TRBJ2-7; 12 bases map to TRBD2. CDR1 is KGHDR, CDR2 SFDVKD, per germline. The CDR3 totals 16 residues. The CDR3 bases are TGTGAGACCAGTTACCCCAGACTAGCGGGAGAATACGAGCAGAACTTC. Translated, it gives CETSYPRLAGEYEQNF.

This clone came up many times. This chain joins TRBV6-5 and TRBJ1-4, with D possibly being TRBD1 (5 bases). Germline CDR1 reads MNHEY; CDR2 reads SVGAGI. V was shortened by 0 bases and J by 7 bases, with 12 bases between the two germline ends. CDR3 length: 15 amino acids. The CDR3 DNA follows: TGTGCCAGCAGTTACTCACGGGGGGGTGGTGAAAAACTGTTTTTT. It yields the protein CASSYSRGGGEKLFF.

This clone was observed many times. Other DNA sequences of this sample code for an identical CDR3. The chain is built from TRBV7-9 and TRBJ2-7, with a possible D match to TRBD1 (5 bases). V was clipped by 3 bases and J by 7 bases, with 10 bases between them. Germline V gene sequence: CDR1 SEHNR, CDR2 FQNEAQ (reference sequence). This CDR3 is 12 amino acids long. In DNA, the CDR3 is TGTGCCAGCAGCTTTTCCGCAGGGGAGCAGTACTTC. Translation: CASSFSAGEQYF.

This clone is classed as medium-sized. J is TRBJ1-3 and V is TRBV6-5, with D hard to call. This CDR3 has 16 amino acids. The V end lost 0 bases, the J end lost 4 bases, and 13 bases lay between the germline ends. The germline CDR1 and CDR2 sequences are MNHEY and SVGAGI. The CDR3 sequence is CASSYSKATEGNTIYF. CDR3 bases: TGTGCCAGCAGTTACTCGAAGGCGACGGAGGGAAACACCATATATTTT.

This clone was found many times. The V call is TRBV20-1, the J call TRBJ2-3; D unresolved. This CDR3 comprises 14 residues. The germline CDR1 and CDR2 sequences are DFQATT and SNEGSKA (reference sequence). Trimming shortened V by 6 bases and J by 0 bases, and 13 bases separated the two germline ends. The CDR3 sequence: CSAPIAASTDTQYF. The CDR3 DNA sequence: TGCAGTGCCCCTATAGCTGCTAGCACAGATACGCAGTATTTT.